The rows below give T cell receptor beta chains drawn from one sample of a study of blood T cells in healthy people across ages. TCRdb itself ran the 5' RACE reads through MiXCR, one entry per CDR3 protein. The data contain about 570,000 distinct CDR3 sequences, approximately 30% of them singletons. Sequenced material: blood. The receptors shown here come from a woman between 65 and 79 years old in good health. Both conserved end residues are part of each CDR3. The D gene is left open where the match is weak. For some rows the clone size is stated as once, few or many, or as a class when expanded; others skip it.

v_call,j_call,clone_size,d_call,cdr3_nt,cdr3_aa
TRBV4-3,TRBJ2-5,few,TRBD2,TGCGCCAGCAGCCAAGGACGGTCTAGCGGGGGTCAAGAGACCCAGTACTTC,CASSQGRSSGGQETQYF
TRBV7-2,TRBJ2-1,many,TRBD2,TGTGCCAGCAGCTCCCTAGCGGGGGTTTACAATGAGCAGTTCTTC,CASSSLAGVYNEQFF
TRBV29-1,TRBJ1-4,NA,NA,TGCAGCGGGAAGGGGGATCGGGAAAAACTGTTTTTT,CSGKGDREKLFF
TRBV10-3,TRBJ2-5,few,TRBD2,TGTGCCATCAGTGACCCCGGGACTAGCCCACAAGAGACCCAGTACTTC,CAISDPGTSPQETQYF
TRBV7-2,TRBJ2-3,NA,NA,TGTGCCAGCAGCTTAGTCAGGGGGGCTGCAGATACGCAGTATTTT,CASSLVRGAADTQYF
TRBV5-1,TRBJ2-3,NA,NA,TGCGCCAGCAGCATCTCCGGGCTCACAGATACGCAGTATTTT,CASSISGLTDTQYF
TRBV19,TRBJ2-2,NA,NA,TGTGCCAGTGGCGGGATGGTGACACCCACCGGGGAGCTGTTTTTT,CASGGMVTPTGELFF
TRBV3-1,TRBJ1-2,once,TRBD1,TGTGCCAGCACGATCGGGACAGGGGGATCCTATGGCTACACCTTC,CASTIGTGGSYGYTF
TRBV6-5,TRBJ2-7,few,NA,TGTGCCAGCAGTCCCAGTAGGGACCAAAGGGAGCAGTACTTC,CASSPSRDQREQYF
TRBV28,TRBJ1-1,NA,TRBD1,TGTGCCAGTTTAAAATGGGACAGCCTATCCAAGACTGAAGCTTTCTTT,CASLKWDSLSKTEAFF
TRBV5-4,TRBJ1-1,few,NA,TGTGCCAGCAGCTACGTGGGATTTAGCACTGAAGCTTTCTTT,CASSYVGFSTEAFF
TRBV5-1,TRBJ2-4,NA,TRBD2,TGCGCCAGCAGCGGAGCTAGCGGGGGGTTATGGAACATTCAGTACTTC,CASSGASGGLWNIQYF
TRBV6-5,TRBJ2-5,few,NA,TGTGCCAGCAGTTACGGCGGGGCCCAGTACTTC,CASSYGGAQYF
TRBV11-2,TRBJ1-4,NA,TRBD1,TGTGCCAGCAGCTTCGGGACAGCCGAAAAACTGTTTTTT,CASSFGTAEKLFF
TRBV9,TRBJ2-1,NA,NA,TGTGCCAGCAGCGTAGCGGGGGATTACAATGAGCAGTTCTTC,CASSVAGDYNEQFF
TRBV5-1,TRBJ1-1,NA,NA,TGCGCCAGCAGCACGACCCAGGGGAACACTGAAGCTTTCTTT,CASSTTQGNTEAFF
TRBV5-1,TRBJ1-2,few,NA,TGCGCCAGCAGCTCCCCCCGGGACATCGATGGCTACACCTTC,CASSSPRDIDGYTF
TRBV11-2,TRBJ2-5,many,NA,TGTGCCAGCAGCTTAAGAACGACTAGTCAGGGGGAGACCCAGTACTTC,CASSLRTTSQGETQYF
TRBV20-1,TRBJ2-5,few,NA,TGCAGTGCTAGAGCCAAGGAAGAGACCCAGTACTTC,CSARAKEETQYF
TRBV4-3,TRBJ1-5,NA,NA,TGCGCCAGCAGCCAAGAGTGGGGTCCCAATCAGCCCCAGCATTTT,CASSQEWGPNQPQHF
TRBV6-2/TRBV6-3,TRBJ1-1,NA,TRBD1,TGTGCCAGCAGTTCGGCCCTGAGGGGGCGCAGCGGCCATCGCACTGAAGCTTTCTTT,CASSSALRGRSGHRTEAFF
TRBV3-1,TRBJ2-7,NA,NA,TGTGCCAGCAGCCAGAGTCACGGCTCCTACGAGCAGTACTTC,CASSQSHGSYEQYF
TRBV20-1,TRBJ2-1,few,NA,TGCAGTGCTAGGAGGGGGGCTGTGTTAGGGGCCAATGAGCAGTTCTTC,CSARRGAVLGANEQFF
TRBV30,TRBJ1-2,NA,NA,TGTGCCTGGATGTTAAACAGGGCCTATGGCTACACCTTC,CAWMLNRAYGYTF
TRBV20-1,TRBJ2-1,once,TRBD2,TGCAGTGCTGGATTAAGACCGGGACTAGCCAATGAGCAGTTCTTC,CSAGLRPGLANEQFF
TRBV18,TRBJ1-1,NA,TRBD1,TGTGCCAGCTCACCTCTTAGGAGACAGGGCAAAGGGACTGAAGCTTTCTTT,CASSPLRRQGKGTEAFF
TRBV20-1,TRBJ2-7,NA,NA,TGCAGTGCTCTACACAGAGAGCGCTACTACGAGCAGTACTTC,CSALHRERYYEQYF
TRBV4-2,TRBJ2-5,NA,TRBD2,TGTGCCAGCAGCCAAGAAGAACTAGCGTGGGAGACCCAGTACTTC,CASSQEELAWETQYF
TRBV20-1,TRBJ2-5,NA,TRBD2,TGCAGTACTAGAGATCCAGCGGGGGGCCAGGGGTACCAAGAGACCCAGTACTTC,CSTRDPAGGQGYQETQYF
TRBV27,TRBJ2-1,NA,TRBD2,TGTGCCAGCAGTTTAAGGCGACTAGCAGGGTACAATGAGCAGTTCTTC,CASSLRRLAGYNEQFF
TRBV29-1,TRBJ1-2,NA,TRBD1,TGCAGCGTAGCCGGGACAGGGTCACATGGCTACACCTTC,CSVAGTGSHGYTF
TRBV11-3,TRBJ1-1,few,NA,TGTGCCAGCAGCTTAGGAGAGATGGTGAACACTGAAGCTTTCTTT,CASSLGEMVNTEAFF
TRBV12-3/TRBV12-4,TRBJ2-5,few,NA,TGTGCCAGCAGTGCCTCTAGCGATCGGTACTTC,CASSASSDRYF
TRBV6-5,TRBJ2-3,few,TRBD2,TGTGCCGGCAGTTTTTCCTATACTAGCGGGGGCTCCACAGATACGCAGTATTTT,CAGSFSYTSGGSTDTQYF
TRBV15,TRBJ1-4,NA,NA,TGTGCCACCAGCAGAGTTGGCGAGTGGAACCGGGGAGAACTGTTTTTT,CATSRVGEWNRGELFF
TRBV9,TRBJ2-3,NA,TRBD2,TGTGCCAGCAGCGAGTCTAGCGGGAGCACAGATACGCAGTATTTT,CASSESSGSTDTQYF
TRBV4-2,TRBJ2-7,few,TRBD2,TGTGCCAGCAGCCAAGGGACTAGCGGGGCGATAGAGCAGTACTTC,CASSQGTSGAIEQYF
TRBV3-1,TRBJ2-7,NA,TRBD2,TGTGCCAGCAGGCATGGGACTAGCGGGGGCCGGGAGCAGTACTTC,CASRHGTSGGREQYF
TRBV20-1,TRBJ2-1,NA,NA,TGCAGTGCTAGAGCCCGGACCGCGAGCTCCTACAATGAGCAGTTCTTC,CSARARTASSYNEQFF
TRBV20-1,TRBJ2-6,NA,TRBD1,TGCAGTGCTAGCGGACAGGGGGCCCTCTCTGGGGCCAACGTCCTGACTTTC,CSASGQGALSGANVLTF
TRBV7-8,TRBJ2-1,few,NA,TGTGCCAGCAGTTATACCGACATTGGAGGGAACAATGAGCAGTTCTTC,CASSYTDIGGNNEQFF
TRBV7-2,TRBJ2-3,few,TRBD1,TGTGCCAGCAGCTTATCCCGGGACAGGTGGGCAGATACGCAGTATTTT,CASSLSRDRWADTQYF
TRBV7-2,TRBJ2-7,NA,TRBD1,TGCGCCAGCAGCCGCGGGACAGGGAGGACGGAGCAGTACTTC,CASSRGTGRTEQYF
TRBV10-3,TRBJ2-2,NA,TRBD2,TGTGCCATCAGCCCTGGGGGGGGAAACACCGGGGAGCTGCTTTTT,CAISPGGGNTGELLF
TRBV4-2,TRBJ1-2,few,NA,TGTGCCAGCAGCCAAGATCTGGGGATGGGATATGGCTACACCTTC,CASSQDLGMGYGYTF